This T cell receptor (beta chain) originates from a study of blood T cell repertoires in COVID-19. Study in general: COVID-19 samples, acute and convalescent, were from the United States, Italy and Spain. Nucleic acid was either cDNA or gDNA, and it came from T cells, B-cell-depleted T cells, or PBMCs.

Authors' methods: Reference gene primer amplification gave nucleated cell count estimates. Using immunoSEQ multiplex PCR, the repertoire was profiled, and TCRdb retains in-frame clones only, with some absent. For V, J and clone size, that table is used; D and trimming come from the DNA. The data hold tens of thousands of clones, with 85% observed a single time. The sequencing sample was made of peripheral blood. The TCR originated in a woman in her sixties or seventies in a cohort sampled during active COVID-19.

The CDR3 DNA sequence: TGTGCCAGCAGCTTTGGCCCGGGACAGGGGGTTGGTGATACGCAGTATTTT. Translating gives CASSFGPGQGVGDTQYF. The chain combines TRBV5-5 with TRBJ2-3, with 11 bases lining up with TRBD1. Germline assignment: CDR1 SGHKS and CDR2 YYEKEE (reference sequence). The CDR3 covers 17 residues. The trim removed 2 bases at V and 6 bases at J, leaving 11 bases unmatched.